A selection of T cell receptor beta chains follows, all from one sample in a study of blood T cell repertoires in COVID-19. This table comes from immunoSEQ multiplex PCR, and its TCRdb copy is limited to in-frame clones, with some not included. This table has around 200,000 clones, about 86% appearing once. Sequenced sample: peripheral blood. These receptors all come from a man aged 45-60 years with active or convalescent COVID-19. CDR3s include the opening cysteine and the closing phenylalanine or tryptophan. D genes are given only for firm matches. A row's size may be missing; if present it is once, few, many or a size class.

D gene: TRBD1; V gene: TRBV7-8; clone size: -; J gene: TRBJ2-3; CDR3 DNA: TGTGCCAGCAGCACCAGACAGGGTTTCACAGATACGCAGTATTTT; CDR3 protein: CASSTRQGFTDTQYF
D gene: -; V gene: TRBV5-4; clone size: -; J gene: TRBJ2-2; CDR3 DNA: TGTGCCACCAAATCTATCCAGGCGAACACCGGGGAGCTGTTTTTT; CDR3 protein: CATKSIQANTGELFF
D gene: TRBD1; V gene: TRBV20-1; clone size: -; J gene: TRBJ1-6; CDR3 DNA: TGCAGTGCTAGTTTTCAGGGGGCGGTTCATTCACCCCTCCACTTT; CDR3 protein: CSASFQGAVHSPLHF
D gene: TRBD1; V gene: TRBV5-1; clone size: -; J gene: TRBJ2-7; CDR3 DNA: TGCGCCAGTCGGACAGGGGGCTCACACGAGCAGTACTTC; CDR3 protein: CASRTGGSHEQYF
D gene: TRBD1; V gene: TRBV19; clone size: once; J gene: TRBJ2-1; CDR3 DNA: TGTGCCTCAAAGGGCAGGGGGTCCTACAATGAGCAGTTCTTC; CDR3 protein: CASKGRGSYNEQFF
D gene: -; V gene: TRBV5-6; clone size: -; J gene: TRBJ1-4; CDR3 DNA: TGTGCCAGCAGTGGAGCAGGGATCGAAAAACTGTTTTTT; CDR3 protein: CASSGAGIEKLFF
D gene: -; V gene: TRBV28; clone size: few; J gene: TRBJ1-2; CDR3 DNA: TGTGCCAGCAGGCCCCTCTTCGACAGTCCTAACTATGGCTACACCTTC; CDR3 protein: CASRPLFDSPNYGYTF
D gene: TRBD1; V gene: TRBV5-1; clone size: -; J gene: TRBJ1-1; CDR3 DNA: TGCGCCAGCAGCCCCCGAGACAGGGGGCAGTCGATGAACACTGAAGCTTTCTTT; CDR3 protein: CASSPRDRGQSMNTEAFF
D gene: -; V gene: TRBV27; clone size: -; J gene: TRBJ2-1; CDR3 DNA: TGTGCCCGTGGTGAGGATGAGCAGTTCTTC; CDR3 protein: CARGEDEQFF
D gene: TRBD2; V gene: TRBV6-5; clone size: -; J gene: TRBJ2-3; CDR3 DNA: TGTGCCTACCGAGCGGGGTCTAGCACAGATACGCAGTATTTT; CDR3 protein: CAYRAGSSTDTQYF
D gene: -; V gene: TRBV24-1; clone size: -; J gene: TRBJ2-1; CDR3 DNA: TGTGCCACCAGTGATCCCCCGTTCGATGAGCAGTTCTTC; CDR3 protein: CATSDPPFDEQFF
D gene: TRBD2; V gene: TRBV6-4; clone size: -; J gene: TRBJ2-3; CDR3 DNA: TGTGCCACCAAGGGACTAGCGGGAGGTGATACGCAGTATTTT; CDR3 protein: CATKGLAGGDTQYF
D gene: -; V gene: TRBV4-3; clone size: -; J gene: TRBJ2-1; CDR3 DNA: TGCGCCAGCAGCCAGGAGAGGAGCAGGGGTTATGAGCAGTTCTTC; CDR3 protein: CASSQERSRGYEQFF
D gene: -; V gene: TRBV5-6; clone size: once; J gene: TRBJ2-7; CDR3 DNA: TGTGCCAGCAGCTTGGACAGGGCGGTCAAGCAGTACTTC; CDR3 protein: CASSLDRAVKQYF
D gene: -; V gene: TRBV6-5; clone size: -; J gene: TRBJ1-1; CDR3 DNA: TGTGCCAGCCTAGAGGGTCTGAACACTGAAGCTTTCTTT; CDR3 protein: CASLEGLNTEAFF
D gene: -; V gene: TRBV28; clone size: -; J gene: TRBJ1-5; CDR3 DNA: TGTGCCAGCAGCCCCGGGCAGCCCCAGCATTTT; CDR3 protein: CASSPGQPQHF
D gene: TRBD2; V gene: TRBV3-1/TRBV3-2; clone size: -; J gene: TRBJ2-1; CDR3 DNA: TGTGCCAGCAGGCGAACCGGGACTAGCGGGAGTAGTAAGCAGTTCTTC; CDR3 protein: CASRRTGTSGSSKQFF
D gene: TRBD1; V gene: TRBV4-3; clone size: -; J gene: TRBJ2-7; CDR3 DNA: TGCGCCAGCAGCTTGGGACAGGGTAACTACGAGCAGTACTTC; CDR3 protein: CASSLGQGNYEQYF
D gene: -; V gene: TRBV19; clone size: -; J gene: TRBJ2-7; CDR3 DNA: TGTGCCAGTACGGCAGGGATCGAATACGAGCAGTACTTC; CDR3 protein: CASTAGIEYEQYF
D gene: TRBD1; V gene: TRBV2; clone size: -; J gene: TRBJ2-5; CDR3 DNA: TGTGCCAGCAGTTCCGGGACAGGGGAAGAGACCCAGTACTTC; CDR3 protein: CASSSGTGEETQYF
D gene: TRBD1; V gene: TRBV19; clone size: -; J gene: TRBJ1-1; CDR3 DNA: TGTGCCAGTAGTGTACGGGTGGACAGGGTTTGGACTGAAGCTTTCTTT; CDR3 protein: CASSVRVDRVWTEAFF
D gene: -; V gene: TRBV7-8; clone size: few; J gene: TRBJ2-1; CDR3 DNA: TGTGCCAGCAGCTCATACAGGATTAGCTCCTACAATGAGCAGTTCTTC; CDR3 protein: CASSSYRISSYNEQFF
D gene: TRBD1; V gene: TRBV6-6; clone size: -; J gene: TRBJ1-4; CDR3 DNA: TGTGCCAGCAGTACGACAGGGGGCGAGAGCGAAAAACTGTTTTTT; CDR3 protein: CASSTTGGESEKLFF
D gene: -; V gene: TRBV19; clone size: few; J gene: TRBJ1-3; CDR3 DNA: TGTGCCAGTAGTTCCCAGGCCGCTGGAAACACCATATATTTT; CDR3 protein: CASSSQAAGNTIYF
D gene: -; V gene: TRBV5-5; clone size: -; J gene: TRBJ2-5; CDR3 DNA: TGTGCCAGCAGCTTGGGACTAGAAGTATCTGAGACCCAGTACTTC; CDR3 protein: CASSLGLEVSETQYF
D gene: TRBD1; V gene: TRBV11-3; clone size: -; J gene: TRBJ2-3; CDR3 DNA: TGTGCCAGCAGCTTAGGGACAGGATACACAGATACGCAGTATTTT; CDR3 protein: CASSLGTGYTDTQYF
D gene: TRBD2; V gene: TRBV10-3; clone size: -; J gene: TRBJ2-3; CDR3 DNA: TGTGCCATCGCGGGCGGGAGTAAAACAGATACGCAGTATTTT; CDR3 protein: CAIAGGSKTDTQYF
D gene: TRBD1; V gene: TRBV30; clone size: -; J gene: TRBJ1-2; CDR3 DNA: TGTGCCTCAGGACAGGGTAAAGCTAACTATGGCTACACCTTC; CDR3 protein: CASGQGKANYGYTF
D gene: -; V gene: TRBV30; clone size: -; J gene: TRBJ1-2; CDR3 DNA: TGTGCCTGGACGACAGGATCCTATGGCTACACCTTC; CDR3 protein: CAWTTGSYGYTF
D gene: -; V gene: TRBV7-8; clone size: few; J gene: TRBJ2-7; CDR3 DNA: TGTGCCAGCAGCCCTGGATGGGAGCGGTACTTC; CDR3 protein: CASSPGWERYF
D gene: TRBD1; V gene: TRBV28; clone size: -; J gene: TRBJ2-5; CDR3 DNA: TGTGCCAGCAGTCCGGGACAGGGGGTAGGAGAGACCCAGTACTTC; CDR3 protein: CASSPGQGVGETQYF
D gene: -; V gene: TRBV19; clone size: -; J gene: TRBJ1-1; CDR3 DNA: TGTGCCAGTAGTATATTCGCTCGGGCGGGACGAAACACTGAAGCTTTCTTT; CDR3 protein: CASSIFARAGRNTEAFF
D gene: TRBD1; V gene: TRBV18; clone size: -; J gene: TRBJ2-1; CDR3 DNA: TGTGCCAGCTCACGAGGGACAGGGATGACCTACAATGAGCAGTTCTTC; CDR3 protein: CASSRGTGMTYNEQFF
D gene: -; V gene: TRBV21-1; clone size: -; J gene: TRBJ2-6; CDR3 DNA: TGTGCCAGCAGCAAAAAAGGGAGTAGGTCGGGTGGGGCCAACGTCCTGACTTTC; CDR3 protein: CASSKKGSRSGGANVLTF
D gene: -; V gene: TRBV9; clone size: many; J gene: TRBJ2-1; CDR3 DNA: TGTGCCAGCAGCGGGGGCGGGAAAGACAATGAGCAGTTCTTC; CDR3 protein: CASSGGGKDNEQFF
D gene: TRBD2; V gene: TRBV5-1; clone size: -; J gene: TRBJ2-7; CDR3 DNA: TGCGCCAGCAGCGAACGGACTAGCGGGGTCGGCGAGCAGTACTTC; CDR3 protein: CASSERTSGVGEQYF
D gene: TRBD1; V gene: TRBV29-1; clone size: -; J gene: TRBJ1-1; CDR3 DNA: TGCAGCGTCCAGGGACAGGGAAACACTGAAGCTTTCTTT; CDR3 protein: CSVQGQGNTEAFF
D gene: -; V gene: TRBV28; clone size: -; J gene: TRBJ1-6; CDR3 DNA: TGTGCCAGCAGTTTCGTCAGGGCCCTCGGCTCACCCCTCCACTTT; CDR3 protein: CASSFVRALGSPLHF
D gene: -; V gene: TRBV19; clone size: -; J gene: TRBJ2-2; CDR3 DNA: TGTGCCAGTAGTCCCCGGGGGGCCCCCGGGGAGCTGTTTTTT; CDR3 protein: CASSPRGAPGELFF
D gene: TRBD1; V gene: TRBV4-1; clone size: -; J gene: TRBJ1-1; CDR3 DNA: TGCGCCAGCAGCCCCTGGACAGGGGGGATGAACACTGAAGCTTTCTTT; CDR3 protein: CASSPWTGGMNTEAFF
D gene: -; V gene: TRBV5-1; clone size: -; J gene: TRBJ1-2; CDR3 DNA: TGCGCCAGCAAAGAGGTCCCGGGATCCTATGGCTACACCTTC; CDR3 protein: CASKEVPGSYGYTF
D gene: TRBD1; V gene: TRBV2; clone size: -; J gene: TRBJ2-7; CDR3 DNA: TGTGCCAGCAGTGAGAACAGGGGATCCGAGCAGTACTTC; CDR3 protein: CASSENRGSEQYF
D gene: TRBD1; V gene: TRBV5-5; clone size: -; J gene: TRBJ2-1; CDR3 DNA: TGTGCCAGCAGCGCGGTGACAGGGGGCTACAATGAGCAGTTCTTC; CDR3 protein: CASSAVTGGYNEQFF